The 16 T cell receptor beta chains below come from one sample, sequenced in a study of post-analysis software for immune sequencing data. General study findings and limits: TRBV5-6, TRBV5-1 and TRBV20-1 were among several TRBV segments more frequent in patients than controls.

Included in the TCR beta cDNA libraries were unique molecular identifiers. Via MiXCR, TCRdb re-called the PCR reads, giving one row per CDR3 protein. The sample lists a few hundred thousand distinct CDR3 sequences, around 37% occurring once. Their target antigens are unknown. The sequencing input was blood. The receptor set was obtained from a girl under 18 with multiple sclerosis.

The genes are TRBV12-3 or TRBV12-4 and TRBJ2-2; D gene ambiguous. The CDR3 totals 12 residues. Trimming took off 10 bases at V and 3 bases at J, with 9 bases between the two ends. The CDR3 bases are TGTGCCACCACGGGTGACACCGGGGAGCTGTTTTTT. This sequence encodes CATTGDTGELFF.

This clonotype has a handful of counts. This chain joins TRBV7-9 and TRBJ2-5; D is uncertain. Trimming removed 6 bases from V and 0 bases from J, with 8 bases in between. The V gene's germline CDR1 is SEHNR and CDR2 FQNEAQ (reference sequence). The CDR3 contains 13 residues. CDR3 residues: CASRKSHQETQYF. In DNA form, the CDR3 reads TGTGCCAGCAGAAAGTCCCACCAAGAGACCCAGTACTTC.

This clonotype has more than one count but fewer than ten. The V call is TRBV6-6, the J call TRBJ2-5, with 10 bases fitting TRBD1. The DNA end is more similar to TRBJ2-7, so the J call may be wrong. Germline V lookup: CDR1 MNHNY, CDR2 SVGAGI (reference sequence). CDR3 size: 15 residues. The CDR3 nucleotides read TGTGCCAGCAGTTCCCCGACAGGGGGCTCGGGCGAGCAGTACTTC. Translating it yields CASSSPTGGSGEQYF.

This clonotype was counted only a few times. The gene calls are TRBV27 and TRBJ1-6; D may be TRBD1 (5 bases). CDR3 length: 15 amino acids. Trimming took off 6 bases at V and 0 bases at J, with 9 bases between the two ends. In germline, CDR1 is MNHEY, CDR2 SMNVEV (reference sequence). The CDR3 bases are TGTGCCAGCAGGGACACTAGCTCCTATAATTCACCCCTCCACTTT. Its translation is CASRDTSSYNSPLHF.

The chain is built from TRBV7-9 and TRBJ1-1, with D perhaps matching TRBD1 (6 bases). The CDR3 runs 19 residues. V was clipped by 1 base and J by 3 bases, with 24 bases between them. CDR1 SEHNR and CDR2 FQNEAQ come from the germline V gene (reference sequence). The CDR3 nucleotides are TGTGCCAGCAGCTTAGAGGCCTGGTTCAACAGGGTTCGCGACACTGAAGCTTTCTTT. Amino acid sequence: CASSLEAWFNRVRDTEAFF.

The chain has TRBV6-5 and TRBJ1-2; 9 nucleotides match TRBD1. The CDR3 contains 16 residues. The germline V gene has CDR1 MNHEY and CDR2 SVGAGI. V trimming: 6 bases; J trimming: 2 bases; junction bases outside the gene matches: 10. This CDR3 is CASSQGAQGANYGYTF. DNA for the CDR3: TGTGCCAGCAGCCAGGGGGCACAGGGGGCGAACTATGGCTACACCTTC.

The chain has TRBV6-5 and TRBJ1-1, with D possibly TRBD1 on 5 matching bases. V was pared by 0 bases and J by 11 bases, with 10 bases between. The germline V gene has CDR1 MNHEY and CDR2 SVGAGI. This CDR3 has 12 amino acids. The CDR3 protein is CASSYSGGVAFF. The CDR3 DNA reads TGTGCCAGCAGTTACTCGGGGGGAGTCGCTTTCTTT.

The chain recombines TRBV12-3 or TRBV12-4 with TRBJ2-1; 14 positions match TRBD2. After removal of 6 bases from V and 5 bases from J, the junction contained 9 bases not matched to a gene. CDR3 length: 17 amino acids. CDR3 in amino acids: CASRTRTSGGPDNEQFF. CDR3 sequence (DNA): TGTGCCAGCAGGACCCGGACTAGCGGGGGGCCCGACAATGAGCAGTTCTTC.

This clonotype was recorded at least ten times. The CDR3 nucleotides read TGTGCCAGCAGAGTAGCGGGGGGGCCCATCCACAATGAGCAGTTCTTC. Protein sequence: CASRVAGGPIHNEQFF. The chain is built from TRBV25-1 and TRBJ2-1, with 11 bases identical to TRBD2. In germline, CDR1 is MGHDK, CDR2 SYGVNS. The CDR3 is made up of 16 amino acids. Germline trimming cut 6 bases from V and 5 bases from J; bases unmatched to any gene: 9.

This clonotype came up a few times. This rearrangement joins TRBV12-3 or TRBV12-4 to TRBJ2-7; TRBD1 is a possible D gene (6 bases). There are 13 residues in the CDR3. Between the trimmed V and J ends, which lost 7 bases and 3 bases, there was a span of 13 bases. The CDR3 region has the DNA TGTGCCAGCACCCTGCAGGGGTACTACGAGCAGTACTTC. Translation: CASTLQGYYEQYF.

A single count supports this clonotype. The gene calls are TRBV7-9 and TRBJ1-2; possibly TRBD1 for D (6 bases). CDR3 length equals 15 residues. V was shortened by 0 bases and J by 8 bases, with 16 bases between the two germline ends. Germline V gives CDR1 SEHNR, CDR2 FQNEAQ (reference sequence). The CDR3 coding sequence is TGTGCCAGCAGCTTAGCCAGCGGTCAGGGGATCGGCTACACCTTC. Translation: CASSLASGQGIGYTF. Supplemented by reference TRBV7-9 and TRBJ1-2, the full variable domain reads DTGVSQNPRHKITKRGQNVTFRCDPISEHNRLYWYRQTLGQGPEFLTYFQNEAQLEKSRLLSDRFSAERPKGSFSTLEIQRTEQGDSAMYLCASSLASGQGIGYTFGSGTRLTVV.

The chain carries TRBV7-2 and TRBJ2-2; no clear D gene. The CDR3 runs 15 residues. Germline loops: CDR1 SGHTA, CDR2 FQGNSA. Trimming stripped 1 base from V and 4 bases from J, with 10 bases between. The CDR3 loop reads CASSLGWPSTGELFF. The CDR3 nucleotides are TGTGCCAGCAGCTTAGGGTGGCCCTCCACCGGGGAGCTGTTTTTT.

V gene TRBV5-1 combines with J gene TRBJ1-2; maybe TRBD1 (6 bases). Trimming took 0 bases from V and 7 from J, leaving 22 bases between them. CDR3 size: 17 residues. Germline CDR1 is SGHRS and CDR2 is YFSETQ. In DNA form, the CDR3 reads TGCGCCAGCAGCTTGGAGCTAGTGAGTGGACAGTTAATTGGCTACACCTTC. Its protein product is CASSLELVSGQLIGYTF.

About this clonotype: The junction shows a germline mismatch at one end, possibly a read error. The V and J genes are TRBV5-4 and TRBJ2-7; TRBD1 is a possible D gene (5 bases). The CDR3 contains 13 residues. In germline, CDR1 is SGHNT, CDR2 YYREEE (reference sequence). The CDR3 loop reads CASSPGSSCEQYF. DNA for the CDR3: TGTGCCAGCAGCCCAGGGTCTTCCTGCGAGCAGTACTTC.

This clonotype was seen only a few times. This chain uses TRBV28 with TRBJ2-5; D unresolved. Germline V lookup: CDR1 MDHEN, CDR2 SYDVKM. The V and J ends lost 7 bases and 11 bases respectively, with 23 bases between them. The CDR3 sequence is 14 residues long. CDR3 sequence (DNA): TGTGCCAGCATTGCCTCGGGCACCCAAACGGTTCAGTACTTC. Protein product: CASIASGTQTVQYF.

This clonotype was observed a few times. The J gene is TRBJ2-1, the V gene TRBV3-1, with D perhaps matching TRBD2 (6 bases). There are 15 residues in the CDR3. V lost 4 bases and J lost 3, with 13 bases in between. From germline, CDR1 is LGHDT and CDR2 YNNKEL (reference sequence). CDR3 protein: CASSLPGEGYNEQFF. In nucleotides, the CDR3 is TGTGCCAGCAGCCTCCCGGGGGAAGGCTACAATGAGCAGTTCTTC.